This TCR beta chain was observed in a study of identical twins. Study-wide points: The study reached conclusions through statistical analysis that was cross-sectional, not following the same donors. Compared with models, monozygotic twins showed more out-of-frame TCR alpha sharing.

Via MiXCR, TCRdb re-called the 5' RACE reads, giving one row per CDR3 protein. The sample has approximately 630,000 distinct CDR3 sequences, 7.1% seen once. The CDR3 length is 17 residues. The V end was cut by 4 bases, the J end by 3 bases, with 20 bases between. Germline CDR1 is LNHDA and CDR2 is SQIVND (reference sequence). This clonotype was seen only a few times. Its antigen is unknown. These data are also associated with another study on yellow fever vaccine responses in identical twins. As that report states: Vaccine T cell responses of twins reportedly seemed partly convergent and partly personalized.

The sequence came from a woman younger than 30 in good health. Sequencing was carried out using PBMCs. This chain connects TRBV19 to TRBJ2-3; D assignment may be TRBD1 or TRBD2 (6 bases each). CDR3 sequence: CASSTEGSRGRTDTQYF. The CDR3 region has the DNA TGTGCCAGTAGTACGGAAGGTTCTCGGGGGCGGACAGATACGCAGTATTTT.